These T cell receptor beta chains were read from a single sample in a study of read filtering for tumor transcriptome and immune sequencing. One entry per CDR3 protein, called by TCRdb with MiXCR from the reads. The data contain under 150,000 distinct CDR3 sequences, roughly an eighth of them seen just once; the ten biggest clones take up roughly 7.6%. The sequenced sample was a population of CD138-negative cells sorted from bone marrow. The receptors here all came from a donor over 35 with multiple myeloma. The CDR3 runs from the conserved cysteine through the conserved F or W. The order of the fields is D gene, V gene, J gene, clone size, CDR3 DNA, CDR3 protein. A D gene is named only where the DNA matches it firmly. The size entry is marked missing in some rows and otherwise reads once, few, many or a size class.

-	TRBV13	TRBJ2-1	many	TGTGCCAGCAGCTTCCGATATTACAATGAGCAGTTCTTC	CASSFRYYNEQFF
-	TRBV20-1	TRBJ1-2	many	TGCAGTGCTAGAAGGGGGGATGGCTACACCTTC	CSARRGDGYTF
-	TRBV7-9	TRBJ1-1	many	TGTGCCAGCAGCTTCTCCCTTGGGAACACTGAAGCTTTCTTT	CASSFSLGNTEAFF
TRBD2	TRBV6-1	TRBJ2-7	-	TGTGCCAGCAGTTTCTATAGCGGGAGGTCCTACGAGCAGTACTTC	CASSFYSGRSYEQYF
TRBD2	TRBV20-1	TRBJ2-1	many	TGCAGTGCCGAACAACCGGGACTAGCGGGAGATGAGCAGTTCTTC	CSAEQPGLAGDEQFF
-	TRBV18	TRBJ1-5	-	TGTGCCAGCCCACCACTAATAGGACAGATCGCAGGGCCCCAGCATTTT	CASPPLIGQIAGPQHF
-	TRBV15	TRBJ2-5	once	TGTGCCACCAGCCCTAGTTCCCACGAGACCCAGTACTTC	CATSPSSHETQYF
-	TRBV7-2	TRBJ2-4	-	TGTGCCAGCAGCTTAGAGGGTTTAGCCAAAAACATTCAGCACTTC	CASSLEGLAKNIQHF
-	TRBV30	TRBJ2-2	-	TGTGCCTGGAGTGGGGGCACCGGGGAGCTGTTTTTT	CAWSGGTGELFF
-	TRBV6-1	TRBJ1-1	many	TGTGCCAGCAGTGGTTATGCCTGGGCCACTGAAGCTTTCTTT	CASSGYAWATEAFF
-	TRBV7-2	TRBJ1-4	many	TGTGCCAGCAGCTTGAAGGGGACTCGGAAACTGTTTTTT	CASSLKGTRKLFF
TRBD1	TRBV20-1	TRBJ1-4	many	TGCAGTGCGAGAGGAGGGGGCTCTGAAAAACTGTTTTTT	CSARGGGSEKLFF
TRBD1	TRBV7-9	TRBJ2-7	many	TGTGCCAGCAGCTTTGGACAGGGGCTACGTGGAGAGCAGTACTTC	CASSFGQGLRGEQYF
TRBD2	TRBV20-1	TRBJ2-3	many	TGCAGTGCGCTCGTGGTAGCGGGAGCTCGAGATACGCAGTATTTT	CSALVVAGARDTQYF
TRBD2	TRBV29-1	TRBJ2-1	many	TGCAGCGGCGAGCGGGAGGGCCGAAGGAATGAGCAGTTCTTC	CSGEREGRRNEQFF
TRBD1	TRBV20-1	TRBJ1-3	many	TGCAGTGCTACCGACAGGGCGTCTGGAAACACCATATATTTT	CSATDRASGNTIYF
-	TRBV6-2/TRBV6-3	TRBJ2-1	many	TGTGCCAGCAGTTACGTTGTCGGAGGGGGAGACAATGAGCAGTTCTTC	CASSYVVGGGDNEQFF
-	TRBV20-1	TRBJ2-6	many	TGCAGTGCTAGTGGGGCCAACGTCCTGACTTTC	CSASGANVLTF
TRBD1	TRBV3-1	TRBJ2-3	many	TGTGCCAGCAGCACCCGGGACAGTAGCACAGATACGCAGTATTTT	CASSTRDSSTDTQYF
TRBD2	TRBV10-1	TRBJ2-1	many	TGCGCCAGCAGAGGACAGGCGGGAGGGAATGAGCAGTTCTTC	CASRGQAGGNEQFF
TRBD1	TRBV27	TRBJ2-1	many	TGTGCCAGCAGGAACCCCGGGACAGGGGGCAATGAGCAGTTCTTC	CASRNPGTGGNEQFF
TRBD1	TRBV4-3	TRBJ1-5	many	TGTGCCAGCAGTCCAACAGGGGGCAATCAGCCCCAGCATTTT	CASSPTGGNQPQHF
TRBD2	TRBV20-1	TRBJ2-1	many	TGCAGTGCTAGGAGGTCAGCGGGAGGAAGAAGATACAATGAGCAGTTCTTC	CSARRSAGGRRYNEQFF
-	TRBV19	TRBJ2-2	many	TGTGCCAGTAGTATTGCGGGGAGGAACACCGGGGAGCTGTTTTTT	CASSIAGRNTGELFF